This TCR beta chain was sequenced during a study of regulatory T cells in long-lasting Graves disease. Study findings and constraints: Whereas new patients shared about a thousand public clonotypes, persistent patients shared more, at approximately 2,700.

The CDR3 has 15 amino acids. CDR1 and CDR2 from the germline V gene are LNHDA and SQIVND (reference sequence). V shed 3 bases and J shed 0 bases, with 12 bases lying between them. Regarding time point: persistent/refractory GD, antithyroid drugs over 5 years with positive TRAb. Making the TCR library involved RNA that had been extracted from PBMCs. A note on this clonotype: The target antigen is unknown.

CDR3-region Arm-PCR and iRepertoire HTBI primers produced the TCR beta libraries. MiXCR, run by TCRdb on the multiplex PCR reads, gives a single entry per CDR3 protein. This table holds a few hundred thousand distinct CDR3 sequences, around a fifth found once. The source is a female donor with Graves disease. Source: peripheral blood mononuclear cells (PBMCs), taken when the disease was refractory, from a patient treated with antithyroid drugs. The genes are TRBV19 and TRBJ2-7; a possible D gene is TRBD2 (5 bases). The CDR3 region has the DNA TGTGCCAGTAGTATCGGACTCTTCGGCTCCTACGAGCAGTACTTC. It codes for CASSIGLFGSYEQYF. The whole variable domain, filled in from reference TRBV19 and TRBJ2-7, reads DGGITQSPKYLFRKEGQNVTLSCEQNLNHDAMYWYRQDPGQGLRLIYYSQIVNDFQKGDIAEGYSVSREKKESFPLTVTSAQKNPTAFYLCASSIGLFGSYEQYFGPGTRLTVT.